These 3 T cell receptor beta chains came from one sample sequenced in a study of beta chain features in type 1 diabetes. The antigens these receptors bind are not known. Study observations and caveats: Type 1 diabetes patients had TCRB CDR3s that were shorter (moderately but significantly so) in all four CD4+ subsets.

Expressed TCRB transcripts were sequenced after all isolated RNA was converted to cDNA. Only in-frame clones appear in the TCRdb table, and some are missing; sequencing was by immunoSEQ multiplex PCR. Of 95,000 to 110,000 clones in the sample, approximately 30% were seen once. Sequencing was done on a sample of central memory CD4+ T cells from blood. The source is a woman between 18 and 29 years old with type 1 diabetes.

The sample holds one count of this clone. This chain connects TRBV4-3 to TRBJ1-2; D not resolved. The CDR3 covers 14 residues. CDR1 and CDR2 from the germline V gene are LGHNA and YSLEER. Trimming removed 1 base at V and 1 base at J, with 7 bases between. CDR3 sequence (DNA): TGCGCCAGCAGCCAAGGGGAGGGTAACTATGGCTACACCTTC. Its protein product is CASSQGEGNYGYTF.

The rearrangement joins TRBV19 to TRBJ1-1; no clear D. CDR1 LNHDA and CDR2 SQIVND come from the germline V gene (reference sequence). The CDR3 contains 12 residues. With 5 bases removed from V and 12 bases from J, the gap between germline ends came to 16 bases. CDR3 nucleotides: TGTGCCAGTAGTGGTAACTCCGTAAATTCTTTCTTT. Amino acids: CASSGNSVNSFF.

V and J are TRBV5-4 and TRBJ2-7; 12 bases are a match to TRBD2. Germline CDR1 SGHNT, CDR2 YYREEE (reference sequence). This CDR3 is 18 amino acids long. Germline trimming cut 4 bases from V and 5 bases from J; bases unmatched to any gene: 16. Written as DNA, the CDR3 is TGTGCCAGCAGCCTCAAGGCCGCGACTAGCGGGAGTTCCCACGAGCAGTACTTC. Translating gives CASSLKAATSGSSHEQYF.